The 18 T cell receptor beta chains listed next were all sequenced from one sample in a study of control samples from healthy donors and cancer patients. The method was immunoSEQ multiplex PCR; TCRdb's version includes in-frame clones alone and lacks a portion of them. The sample shows roughly 130,000 clones, more than 70% of them seen only once. Sequences were obtained from blood. Receptors originate from a man in his fifties in good health.

The chain is built from TRBV18 and TRBJ2-7; 8 positions agree with TRBD2. The length of the CDR3 is 15 residues. The J segment lost 0 bases and the V segment lost 8 bases, leaving 9 bases of the junction unmatched. Germline CDR1 reads KGHSH; CDR2 reads LQKENI. The CDR3 is CASPRGGPSSYEQYF. The CDR3 DNA reads TGTGCCAGCCCACGGGGGGGGCCAAGCTCCTACGAGCAGTACTTC.

This clone appeared a few times. The chain links TRBV11-2 to TRBJ1-1; D is undetermined. Germline V gene lookup returns CDR1 SGHAT and CDR2 FQNNGV. This CDR3 has 13 amino acids. V gave up 8 bases and J gave up 0 bases, with 10 bases separating them. The CDR3 bases are TGTGCCAGCGGGCGGCCCATGAACACTGAAGCTTTCTTT. This sequence encodes CASGRPMNTEAFF.

V usage is TRBV20-1 and J usage is TRBJ1-2; the D is unclear. CDR1 and CDR2 (germline): DFQATT, SNEGSKA (reference sequence). The CDR3 has 14 residues. V was cut by 3 bases and J by 0 bases, with 11 bases left in between. The CDR3 DNA reads TGCAGTGCTAGTTTGGGGTCAGCTAACTATGGCTACACCTTC. Protein sequence: CSASLGSANYGYTF.

The chain carries TRBV27 and TRBJ2-2; 9 nucleotides align to TRBD1. V lost 5 bases and J lost 6; bases outside the gene matches: 7. The CDR3 extends over 15 amino acids. The germline V gene encodes CDR1 MNHEY and CDR2 SMNVEV (reference sequence). CDR3 in DNA: TGTGCCAGCAGTGTTTGGGACAGGGCCCCCGGGGAGCTGTTTTTT. It translates to CASSVWDRAPGELFF.

J is TRBJ2-1 and V is TRBV11-3, with TRBD1 matching 8 bases. V shed 4 bases and J 4 bases; nucleotides not matched to a gene: 9. The CDR3 contains 16 residues. The germline V gene encodes CDR1 SGHNT and CDR2 YENEEA. The CDR3 DNA follows: TGTGCCAGCAGCTCGCTCCAGGGACAGGCATACAATGAGCAGTTCTTC. It translates to CASSSLQGQAYNEQFF.

The chain uses TRBV30 and TRBJ2-1; maybe TRBD2 (5 bases). V shed 5 bases and J shed 6 bases, with 8 bases lying between them. CDR3 length: 11 residues. Looked up from germline, CDR1 is GTSNPN and CDR2 is SVGIG (reference sequence). CDR3 amino acids: CAWGRGNEQFF. For the CDR3, the DNA is TGTGCCTGGGGACGGGGCAATGAGCAGTTCTTC. Full variable domain (rest looked up from reference TRBV30 and TRBJ2-1): SQTIHQWPATLVQPVGSPLSLECTVEGTSNPNLYWYRQAAGRGLQLLFYSVGIGQISSEVPQNLSASRPQDRQFILSSKKLLLSDSGFYLCAWGRGNEQFFGPGTRLTVL.

The chain combines TRBV28 with TRBJ2-2; D might be TRBD2 (5 bases). The CDR3 is made up of 14 amino acids. CDR1 is MDHEN and CDR2 is SYDVKM in the germline V gene. Trimming shortened V by 3 bases and J by 1 base, and 6 bases separated the two germline ends. The CDR3 here is CASSFGMNTGELFF. The CDR3, as DNA: TGTGCCAGCAGTTTCGGGATGAACACCGGGGAGCTGTTTTTT.

The V call is TRBV2, the J call TRBJ2-1, with 10 bases aligning to TRBD1. With 7 bases clipped from V and 6 bases from J, the junction kept 6 bases outside the gene matches. There are 14 residues in the CDR3. Germline values: CDR1 SNHLY, CDR2 FYNNEI. The CDR3 nucleotides read TGTGCCAGCATCCCCGGGACAGGGGTCAATGAGCAGTTCTTC. It encodes CASIPGTGVNEQFF.

With respect to this clone: The same CDR3 arises from other DNA sequences in this sample as well. V is TRBV9 and J is TRBJ1-5; D is ambiguous. Germline CDR1 is SGDLS and CDR2 is YYNGEE. Trimming took 0 bases from V and 0 from J, leaving 4 bases between them. The CDR3 covers 14 residues. Written as DNA, the CDR3 is TGTGCCAGCAGCGTAGGATATAGCAATCAGCCCCAGCATTTT. It encodes CASSVGYSNQPQHF.

This clone was observed a single time. The chain uses TRBV10-3 and TRBJ1-1, with unresolved D. Germline V gives CDR1 ENHRY, CDR2 SYGVKD. CDR3 size: 12 residues. V was shortened by 10 bases and J by 4 bases, with 13 bases between the two germline ends. The CDR3 sequence: CATGVLGTEAFF. The CDR3 DNA follows: TGTGCCACCGGAGTGCTAGGCACTGAAGCTTTCTTT.

DNA of the CDR3: TGCGCCAGCAGCTTGTTTCGTCGCTCCCGGCGGGCTAATGAAAAACTGTTTTTT. It translates to CASSLFRRSRRANEKLFF. The J gene is TRBJ1-4, the V gene TRBV5-1; no definite D call. The length of the CDR3 is 18 residues. Trimming pared 1 base from V and 3 bases from J, leaving 19 bases between. Germline V gene lookup returns CDR1 SGHRS and CDR2 YFSETQ.

The chain carries TRBV7-3 and TRBJ2-2; no firm D call. V shed 8 bases and J shed 4 bases, with 8 bases lying between them. CDR1 and CDR2 (germline): SGHTA, FQGTGA. The length of the CDR3 is 12 residues. The chain's CDR3 is CASSRVTGELFF. Written as DNA, the CDR3 is TGTGCCAGCTCCCGGGTCACCGGGGAGCTGTTTTTT.

The CDR3 is CASSLWDRFNIAEAFF. For the CDR3, the DNA is TGTGCCAGCAGTTTATGGGACAGGTTTAACATCGCTGAAGCTTTCTTT. The J gene is TRBJ1-1, the V gene TRBV27, with TRBD1 identical over 8 bases. Germline V gene sequence: CDR1 MNHEY, CDR2 SMNVEV (reference sequence). Unmatched junction bases numbered 10, after V lost 1 base and J lost 6 bases. The length of the CDR3 is 16 residues.

The J gene is TRBJ2-7, the V gene TRBV29-1; the D is unclear. The V end lost 4 bases, the J end lost 6 bases, and 13 bases lay between the germline ends. Looked up from germline, CDR1 is SQVTM and CDR2 is ANQGSEA. CDR3 length equals 12 residues. CDR3 bases: TGCAGCGTTGTCCCCCGAGCATCCGAGCAGTACTTC. It is translated as CSVVPRASEQYF.

This rearrangement joins TRBV6-6 to TRBJ1-1, with D maybe TRBD1 (5 bases). V was pared by 0 bases and J by 7 bases, with 12 bases between. The CDR3 runs to 14 residues. Germline-derived CDR1 and CDR2 are MNHNY and SVGAGI (reference sequence). In nucleotides, the CDR3 is TGTGCCAGCAGTTACTCGGGGGGACCGATTGAAGCTTTCTTT. Its protein is CASSYSGGPIEAFF.

V and J are TRBV9 and TRBJ1-4; D not resolved. The germline CDR1 and CDR2 sequences are SGDLS and YYNGEE. CDR3 length equals 16 residues. V was pared by 3 bases and J by 0 bases, with 12 bases between. In DNA form, the CDR3 reads TGTGCCAGCAGCGAGGAACCGGTTGCAACTAATGAAAAACTGTTTTTT. Encoded protein: CASSEEPVATNEKLFF.

The gene calls are TRBV5-4 and TRBJ1-4, with 8 bases that match TRBD1. The CDR3 is 15 amino acids. Germline loops: CDR1 SGHNT, CDR2 YYREEE (reference sequence). The V and J ends lost 7 bases and 5 bases, in that order; junction bases with no gene match: 10. The CDR3 DNA reads TGTGCCAGCGGACAGGGTCCCAATGTAAATGAAAAACTGTTTTTT. This gives the protein CASGQGPNVNEKLFF.

The chain links TRBV6-5 to TRBJ2-1, with TRBD2 identical over 15 bases. The germline V gene encodes CDR1 MNHEY and CDR2 SVGAGI. The CDR3 runs 15 residues. V lost 6 bases and J lost 9; bases outside the gene matches: 6. The DNA for the CDR3 is TGTGCCAGCAGCCGGACTAGCGGGGGGGTCAGTGAGCAGTTCTTC. Amino acids: CASSRTSGGVSEQFF.